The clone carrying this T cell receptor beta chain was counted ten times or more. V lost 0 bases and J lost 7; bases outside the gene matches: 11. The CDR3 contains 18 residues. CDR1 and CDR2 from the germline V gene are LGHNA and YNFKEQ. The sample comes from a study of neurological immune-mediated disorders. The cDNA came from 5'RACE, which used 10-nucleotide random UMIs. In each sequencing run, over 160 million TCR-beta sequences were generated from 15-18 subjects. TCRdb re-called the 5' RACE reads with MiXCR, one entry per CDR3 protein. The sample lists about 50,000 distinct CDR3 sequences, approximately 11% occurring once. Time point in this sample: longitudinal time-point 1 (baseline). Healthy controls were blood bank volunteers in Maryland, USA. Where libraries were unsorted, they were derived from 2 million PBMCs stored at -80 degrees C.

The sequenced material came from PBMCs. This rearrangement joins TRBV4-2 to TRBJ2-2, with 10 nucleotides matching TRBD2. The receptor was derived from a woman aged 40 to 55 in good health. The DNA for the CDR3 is TGTGCCAGCAGCCAAGAGGTCGATTTCCTAGCGGGGGTCGGGGAGCTGTTTTTT. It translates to CASSQEVDFLAGVGELFF.